This TCR beta chain is drawn from a study of cytomegalovirus exposure and HLA in healthy donors. PCR used 60 Vbeta primers and 13 Jbeta primers. The protocol was immunoSEQ multiplex PCR, while the TCRdb copy is restricted to in-frame clones and leaves out a portion. The table records around 200,000 clones, approximately 80% of them present only once. The sample holds a few counts of this clone. Trimming left V 2 bases short and J 0 bases short, with 8 bases between. Germline lookup yields CDR1 LGHNT and CDR2 FRNRAP. The CDR3 is 15 amino acids. This clonotype was sampled from a girl aged 2 to 9 in good health and CMV-seropositive. The chain carries TRBV12-5 and TRBJ1-5; the D is unclear. Sequenced material: PBMCs. The CDR3 loop reads CASGLRGVSNQPQHF. The CDR3 DNA sequence: TGTGCTAGTGGTTTGAGAGGAGTTAGCAATCAGCCCCAGCATTTT.